This passage covers 14 T cell receptor beta chains from one sample sequenced in a study of T cell responses to AZD1222 COVID-19 vaccine. Here immunoSEQ multiplex PCR was the method, and the copy in TCRdb shows in-frame clones only, minus some. The sample yields 150,000 to 200,000 clones, 91% seen once. The source was peripheral blood, collected on day 0 of AZD1222 vaccination. Source of these receptors: an adult in good health.

The chain links TRBV7-9 to TRBJ1-2; possible D gene TRBD1, 5 bases. From germline, CDR1 is SEHNR and CDR2 FQNEAQ (reference sequence). V lost 0 bases and J 0 bases, leaving 14 bases between the germline ends. This CDR3 contains 17 residues. The CDR3 sequence: CASSLAQGGRANYGYTF. CDR3 sequence (DNA): TGTGCCAGCAGCTTAGCGCAGGGAGGCAGGGCTAACTATGGCTACACCTTC. Using reference TRBV7-9 and TRBJ1-2 for the parts outside the CDR3, the full variable domain is DTGVSQNPRHKITKRGQNVTFRCDPISEHNRLYWYRQTLGQGPEFLTYFQNEAQLEKSRLLSDRFSAERPKGSFSTLEIQRTEQGDSAMYLCASSLAQGGRANYGYTFGSGTRLTVV.

The chain links TRBV28 to TRBJ1-1; D is unresolved. Germline CDR1 is MDHEN and CDR2 is SYDVKM. The CDR3 loop spans 13 amino acids. CDR3 amino acids: CAHLGQPNTEAFF. CDR3 coding DNA: TGTGCTCATCTTGGGCAGCCGAACACTGAAGCTTTCTTT.

The chain links TRBV7-2 to TRBJ1-2; 7 positions match TRBD1. The V gene end was trimmed by 6 bases and the J gene end by 2 bases; junction bases not matched to a gene: 12. Germline loops: CDR1 SGHTA, CDR2 FQGNSA. CDR3 length: 16 residues. The CDR3 sequence is CASRYQGVESNYGYTF. CDR3 bases: TGTGCCAGCAGATATCAGGGGGTTGAGTCAAACTATGGCTACACCTTC. Looking up the rest from reference TRBV7-2 and TRBJ1-2 gives the full variable domain: GAGVSQSPSNKVTEKGKDVELRCDPISGHTALYWYRQSLGQGLEFLIYFQGNSAPDKSGLPSDRFSAERTGGSVSTLTIQRTQQEDSAVYLCASRYQGVESNYGYTFGSGTRLTVV.

The V gene is TRBV6-2 or TRBV6-3, the J gene TRBJ1-2; a weak D match, TRBD1 (5 bases). CDR3 length equals 14 residues. With 2 bases removed from V and 3 bases from J, the gap between germline ends came to 10 bases. In germline, CDR1 is MNHEY, CDR2 SVGEGT. The CDR3 DNA is TGTGCCAGCAGTTACGATCGGGGGGACTATGGCTACACCTTC. Protein product: CASSYDRGDYGYTF.

The chain combines TRBV21-1 with TRBJ2-1; TRBD2 was called by the table and not checked on the DNA. TRBV21-1 corresponds to a pseudogene. CDR3 length equals 15 residues. CDR3 DNA sequence: TGTGCCAGCAGCCTCCGGGGTAACACCTACAATGAGCAGTTCTTC. Protein: CASSLRGNTYNEQFF.

J is TRBJ1-1 and V is TRBV9; D is possibly TRBD1 (6 bases). The V gene lost 4 bases and the J gene lost 8 bases, with 15 bases spanning the gap. Germline loops: CDR1 SGDLS, CDR2 YYNGEE. The CDR3 spans 13 residues. CDR3 coding DNA: TGTGCCAGCAGCCCCTGGGGGGGCTTGGAAGCTTTCTTT. This encodes CASSPWGGLEAFF. Supplemented by reference TRBV9 and TRBJ1-1, the full variable domain reads DSGVTQTPKHLITATGQRVTLRCSPRSGDLSVYWYQQSLDQGLQFLIQYYNGEERAKGNILERFSAQQFPDLHSELNLSSLELGDSALYFCASSPWGGLEAFFGQGTRLTVV.

V and J are TRBV28 and TRBJ1-4; possibly TRBD1 for D (5 bases). Germline V gives CDR1 MDHEN, CDR2 SYDVKM. CDR3 length: 16 amino acids. The germline V and J ends were trimmed by 4 bases and 7 bases, with 19 bases remaining between them. The CDR3 DNA is TGTGCCAGCAGTTCGCGCGGGCGAGGGGATAGTGAAAAACTGTTTTTT. Translated: CASSSRGRGDSEKLFF.

The rearrangement uses TRBV14 and TRBJ2-1; 10 bases are shared with TRBD2. Unmatched junction bases numbered 18, after V lost 5 bases and J lost 2 bases. Germline lookup yields CDR1 SGHDN and CDR2 FVKESK. The CDR3 has 20 residues. CDR3 nucleotide sequence: TGTGCCAGCAGCTCTATGACAGGCCTAGCGGGAGAGGGAACCTACAATGAGCAGTTCTTC. It specifies CASSSMTGLAGEGTYNEQFF. Drawing the rest from reference TRBV14 and TRBJ2-1, the complete variable domain is EAGVTQFPSHSVIEKGQTVTLRCDPISGHDNLYWYRRVMGKEIKFLLHFVKESKQDESGMPNNRFLAERTGGTYSTLKVQPAELEDSGVYFCASSSMTGLAGEGTYNEQFFGPGTRLTVL.

This sequence joins TRBV28 and TRBJ2-7, with unresolved D. The length of the CDR3 is 12 residues. V dropped 5 bases and J dropped 2 bases, with 7 bases sitting between them. CDR1 is MDHEN and CDR2 is SYDVKM in the germline V gene. The CDR3 nucleotides read TGTGCCAGCAGTACAAGTGCCTACGAGCAGTACTTC. Translated: CASSTSAYEQYF.

This clone was counted only a few times. The rearrangement joins TRBV19 to TRBJ2-7, with 13 bases identical to TRBD2. CDR1 and CDR2 from the germline V gene are LNHDA and SQIVND (reference sequence). V gave up 5 bases and J gave up 4 bases; unmatched junction bases: 8. CDR3 length equals 16 residues. The CDR3 loop is CASSAGTSGTRYEQYF. The CDR3 DNA follows: TGTGCCAGTAGTGCGGGGACTAGCGGGACTCGGTACGAGCAGTACTTC.

A few counts support this clone. The V and J genes are TRBV29-1 and TRBJ1-1; possibly TRBD1 for D (5 bases). Trimming took off 8 bases at V and 4 bases at J, with 17 bases between the two ends. Germline V gene lookup returns CDR1 SQVTM and CDR2 ANQGSEA. This CDR3 spans 13 amino acids. This CDR3 reads CSMERGVATEAFF. For the CDR3, the DNA is TGCAGCATGGAACGGGGGGTGGCCACTGAAGCTTTCTTT.

As DNA, the CDR3 is TGTGCCACCGGGCCATTACAGAACATTCAGTACTTC. It yields the protein CATGPLQNIQYF. This chain connects TRBV27 to TRBJ2-4; D gene ambiguous. This CDR3 comprises 12 residues. The V gene lost 10 bases and the J gene lost 7 bases, with 14 bases spanning the gap. In germline, CDR1 is MNHEY, CDR2 SMNVEV (reference sequence).

The chain uses TRBV6-5 and TRBJ2-5; D may correspond to TRBD1 or TRBD2 (5 bases each). Germline V lookup: CDR1 MNHEY, CDR2 SVGAGI. The CDR3 sequence is 14 residues long. V lost 5 bases, J lost 4 bases, and 14 bases lay in between. CDR3 bases: TGTGCCAGCAGTCCCGGGGCTTTGAGAGAGACCCAGTACTTC. Protein product: CASSPGALRETQYF.

V and J are TRBV28 and TRBJ2-3; 14 bases align to TRBD2. Germline V gene sequence: CDR1 MDHEN, CDR2 SYDVKM. The CDR3 has 23 amino acids. Losses at the gene ends were 4 bases for V and 4 bases for J; bases not matched to a gene: 25. CDR3 sequence (DNA): TGTGCCAGCAGTTCCCGGGACAGCGAGACTAGCGGGAGGGCCGGTCATTTAGCAGATACGCAGTATTTT. Translation gives CASSSRDSETSGRAGHLADTQYF.